The 21 T cell receptor beta chains presented below share a single source sample, sequenced in a study of blood T cell repertoires in COVID-19. Here immunoSEQ multiplex PCR was the method, and the copy in TCRdb shows in-frame clones only, minus some. This sample has 250,000 to 300,000 clones; around 89% occur once, and the top ten carry 0.95% to 1%. Sequenced material: peripheral blood. These receptors were taken from a woman aged 35 to 49 who had recovered from COVID-19.

This clone occurred a few times. The chain couples TRBV10-3 to TRBJ1-1; TRBD1 matches at 10 bases. This CDR3 contains 14 residues. V lost 6 bases, J lost 5 bases, and 6 bases stayed unmatched. CDR1 is ENHRY, CDR2 SYGVKD, per germline. In DNA form, the CDR3 reads TGTGCCATCAGGAGGGACAGGGGTGGGACTGAAGCTTTCTTT. This gives the protein CAIRRDRGGTEAFF.

A note on this clone: The same CDR3 can be traced to other DNA sequences in this sample. The J gene is TRBJ1-1, the V gene TRBV7-2; 8 bases are a match to TRBD1. V shed 2 bases and J 5 bases; nucleotides not matched to a gene: 4. Germline V gives CDR1 SGHTA, CDR2 FQGNSA. This CDR3 region has 14 residues. The CDR3 sequence: CASSLPGGWTEAFF. The CDR3 DNA follows: TGTGCCAGCAGCTTACCAGGGGGCTGGACTGAAGCTTTCTTT.

This chain links TRBV27 with TRBJ1-6, with TRBD1 matching over 8 bases. V lost 4 bases and J lost 7; bases outside the gene matches: 3. Per germline, CDR1 MNHEY and CDR2 SMNVEV (reference sequence). The CDR3 extends over 14 amino acids. This CDR3 reads CASSWGTGNSPLHF. CDR3 bases: TGTGCCAGCAGTTGGGGGACAGGCAATTCACCCCTCCACTTT.

A note on this clone: One end of the junction varies from germline; a read error may be responsible. The chain has TRBV19 and TRBJ1-1; 7 positions agree with TRBD1. The CDR3 is 14 residues long. CDR1 and CDR2 (germline): LNHDA, SQIVND (reference sequence). In nucleotides, the CDR3 is TGTGCCAGTAGTCCCACAGGGGACACTGGGATTCAGTCCTTT. This codes for CASSPTGDTGIQSF. The full variable domain, its missing parts supplied by reference TRBV19 and TRBJ1-1, is DGGITQSPKYLFRKEGQNVTLSCEQNLNHDAMYWYRQDPGQGLRLIYYSQIVNDFQKGDIAEGYSVSREKKESFPLTVTSAQKNPTAFYLCASSPTGDTGIQSFGQGTRLTVV.

J is TRBJ2-3 and V is TRBV4-2; 7 bases line up with TRBD2. Per germline, CDR1 LGHNA and CDR2 YNFKEQ. This CDR3 region has 17 residues. Trimming removed 1 base from V and 0 bases from J; junction bases left unmatched: 7. The CDR3 coding sequence is TGTGCCAGCAGCCAAGGGGACTGGCGGGGGAGCACAGATACGCAGTATTTT. It yields the protein CASSQGDWRGSTDTQYF.

The chain joins TRBV6-2 or TRBV6-3 to TRBJ1-3; D might be TRBD1 (6 bases). With 6 bases removed from V and 0 bases from J, the gap between germline ends came to 12 bases. This CDR3 contains 15 residues. Germline CDR1 and CDR2: MNHEY and SVGEGT. CDR3: CASSGTLLSGNTIYF. The CDR3, as DNA: TGTGCCAGCAGCGGGACATTGCTCTCTGGAAACACCATATATTTT.

The chain is built from TRBV6-6 and TRBJ1-2; TRBD1 aligns across 9 bases. Germline loops: CDR1 MNHNY, CDR2 SVGAGI (reference sequence). The V and J ends lost 8 bases and 1 base, in that order; junction bases with no gene match: 5. The CDR3 covers 14 residues. In DNA, the CDR3 is TGTGCCAGCCGGACAGGGGCGGGTAACTATGGCTACACCTTC. It encodes CASRTGAGNYGYTF.

V is TRBV14 and J is TRBJ1-2, with D possibly being TRBD1 (6 bases). The CDR3 length is 13 residues. Germline CDR1 is SGHDN and CDR2 is FVKESK. The V gene lost 4 bases and the J gene lost 4 bases, with 10 bases spanning the gap. The CDR3 here is CASSPGAGYGYTF. In nucleotides, the CDR3 is TGTGCCAGCAGCCCAGGGGCGGGCTATGGCTACACCTTC.

This sequence joins TRBV5-6 and TRBJ2-1; 7 nucleotides align to TRBD2. With 6 bases clipped from V and 8 bases from J, the junction kept 11 bases outside the gene matches. This CDR3 has 14 residues. Germline lookup yields CDR1 SGHDT and CDR2 YYEEEE. The CDR3 DNA reads as TGTGCCAGCACGTGGGCGGGAGTTCCAGATGAGCAGTTCTTC. It specifies CASTWAGVPDEQFF. The whole variable domain, filled in from reference TRBV5-6 and TRBJ2-1, reads DAGVTQSPTHLIKTRGQQVTLRCSPKSGHDTVSWYQQALGQGPQFIFQYYEEEERQRGNFPDRFSGHQFPNYSSELNVNALLLGDSALYLCASTWAGVPDEQFFGPGTRLTVL.

The rearrangement uses TRBV16 and TRBJ1-1, with 7 bases matching TRBD1. CDR3 length: 17 residues. Germline lookup yields CDR1 KGHSY and CDR2 FQNENV. With 4 bases clipped from V and 6 bases from J, the junction kept 17 bases outside the gene matches. CDR3 region: CASSRPGGAYRGSEAFF. For the CDR3, the DNA is TGTGCCAGCAGCCGACCCGGGGGGGCGTACAGGGGTTCTGAAGCTTTCTTT.

The table lists this clone with a few counts. This rearrangement joins TRBV24-1 to TRBJ1-2, with 9 bases aligning to TRBD1. Trimming removed 3 bases from V and 7 bases from J; junction bases left unmatched: 11. The germline V gene encodes CDR1 KGHDR and CDR2 SFDVKD. CDR3 length equals 16 residues. This chain's CDR3 is CATSDPPGTGYLGYTF. The CDR3 region has the DNA TGTGCCACCAGTGATCCCCCCGGGACAGGGTACCTTGGCTACACCTTC.

The V call is TRBV30, the J call TRBJ2-5; possible D gene TRBD1, 6 bases. With the DNA end fitting TRBJ2-7 better, the J assignment may be wrong. CDR1 is GTSNPN and CDR2 is SVGIG in the germline V gene (reference sequence). The CDR3 covers 14 residues. CDR3 sequence: CAWRDYRAPYEQYF. The DNA of the CDR3 is TGTGCCTGGAGAGACTACAGGGCCCCATACGAGCAGTACTTC.

As concerns this clone: Additional DNA sequences in this sample encode the identical CDR3. This rearrangement joins TRBV18 to TRBJ2-2; unclear D gene. CDR1 is KGHSH and CDR2 is LQKENI in the germline V gene. V shed 3 bases and J shed 3 bases, with 5 bases lying between them. The CDR3 spans 13 residues. The CDR3 coding sequence is TGTGCCAGCTCACCCCGGGACACCGGGGAGCTGTTTTTT. Its protein is CASSPRDTGELFF.

The chain is built from TRBV4-2 and TRBJ2-7; 10 nucleotides align to TRBD2. J gave up 7 bases and V 0 bases, and 6 bases lay outside the gene matches. Germline V gives CDR1 LGHNA, CDR2 YNFKEQ. The CDR3 loop spans 15 amino acids. The CDR3 reads CASSQDPLAGSEQYF. CDR3 nucleotide sequence: TGTGCCAGCAGCCAAGACCCACTAGCGGGGTCGGAGCAGTACTTC.

The rearrangement joins TRBV7-9 to TRBJ2-3; 13 bases line up with TRBD2. V gave up 5 bases and J gave up 1 base; unmatched junction bases: 9. The germline CDR1 and CDR2 sequences are SEHNR and FQNEAQ (reference sequence). The CDR3 consists of 18 residues. The CDR3: CASSLTSGRALGTDTQYF. The CDR3 region has the DNA TGTGCCAGCAGCCTCACTAGCGGGAGGGCTCTTGGCACAGATACGCAGTATTTT.

The chain employs TRBV27 and TRBJ1-5, with a weak D call TRBD1 (6 bases). Trimming removed 5 bases from V and 1 base from J, with 18 bases in between. Per the germline V gene, CDR1 is MNHEY and CDR2 is SMNVEV (reference sequence). The CDR3 is 17 residues long. The CDR3 region is CASSRAGGGLSNQPQHF. The CDR3, as DNA: TGTGCCAGCAGTCGGGCGGGGGGCGGATTGAGCAATCAGCCCCAGCATTTT.

This chain uses TRBV4-1 with TRBJ2-7; D ambiguous. The germline V and J ends were trimmed by 0 bases and 3 bases, with 9 bases remaining between them. CDR1 and CDR2 (germline): MGHRA, YSYEKL. CDR3 length: 14 residues. The CDR3 DNA sequence: TGCGCCAGCAGCCAAGATTTTGCGTACTACGAGCAGTACTTC. Translation gives CASSQDFAYYEQYF.

This clone is a singleton in its sample. V is TRBV30 and J is TRBJ2-1; the D is unclear. CDR1 GTSNPN and CDR2 SVGIG come from the germline V gene (reference sequence). The ends were cut back, 0 bases at V and 2 bases at J, with 8 bases in the middle. There are 14 residues in the CDR3. The CDR3 protein is CAWSVGLPYNEQFF. The CDR3 bases are TGTGCCTGGAGTGTGGGCCTCCCCTACAATGAGCAGTTCTTC.

The rearrangement joins TRBV18 to TRBJ1-5, with a weak D call TRBD1 (6 bases). Trimming stripped 0 bases from V and 2 bases from J, with 11 bases between. CDR3 length equals 16 residues. Per germline, CDR1 KGHSH and CDR2 LQKENI. The CDR3 loop is CASSPPARGGNQPQHF. The CDR3 DNA is TGTGCCAGCTCACCACCGGCCAGGGGTGGCAATCAGCCCCAGCATTTT. Full variable domain (missing parts from reference TRBV18 and TRBJ1-5): NAGVMQNPRHLVRRRGQEARLRCSPMKGHSHVYWYRQLPEEGLKFMVYLQKENIIDESGMPKERFSAEFPKEGPSILRIQQVVRGDSAAYFCASSPPARGGNQPQHFGDGTRLSIL.

The V and J genes are TRBV5-1 and TRBJ1-1, with D possibly TRBD1 on 6 matching bases. Germline CDR1 and CDR2: SGHRS and YFSETQ. This CDR3 spans 14 amino acids. V lost 2 bases and J lost 1, with 9 bases in between. CDR3 sequence (DNA): TGCGCCAGCAGCTTCCAGGGGCCGAACACTGAAGCTTTCTTT. Protein: CASSFQGPNTEAFF.

The rearrangement uses TRBV6-4 and TRBJ1-5, with D tentatively TRBD1 (5 bases). Germline CDR1 reads MRHNA; CDR2 reads SNTAGT. The CDR3 consists of 15 residues. V lost 3 bases and J 2 bases, leaving 11 bases between the germline ends. CDR3 residues: CASSEDSTRNQPQHF. The CDR3 DNA sequence: TGTGCCAGCAGTGAAGACAGTACCCGCAATCAGCCCCAGCATTTT.